This T cell receptor (beta chain) was recovered during a study of blood T cell repertoires in COVID-19. Trimming left V 1 base short and J 4 bases short, with 10 bases between. The CDR3 covers 14 residues. Germline assignment: CDR1 SGHAT and CDR2 FQNNGV. Data came from immunoSEQ multiplex PCR; TCRdb stores just in-frame clones and leaves some out. Of 150,000 to 180,000 clones detected, approximately 83% appear once; the ten largest clones hold 25% to 30%. With regard to this clone: Other DNA sequences in the same sample also yield this CDR3.

This chain uses TRBV11-2 with TRBJ1-2; the D is unclear. Sequenced sample: peripheral blood. The source of this sequence is a woman aged 55-70 years with acute or convalescent COVID-19. The CDR3 loop is CASSLGPGFYGYTF. CDR3 bases: TGTGCCAGCAGCTTAGGCCCGGGGTTCTATGGCTACACCTTC.